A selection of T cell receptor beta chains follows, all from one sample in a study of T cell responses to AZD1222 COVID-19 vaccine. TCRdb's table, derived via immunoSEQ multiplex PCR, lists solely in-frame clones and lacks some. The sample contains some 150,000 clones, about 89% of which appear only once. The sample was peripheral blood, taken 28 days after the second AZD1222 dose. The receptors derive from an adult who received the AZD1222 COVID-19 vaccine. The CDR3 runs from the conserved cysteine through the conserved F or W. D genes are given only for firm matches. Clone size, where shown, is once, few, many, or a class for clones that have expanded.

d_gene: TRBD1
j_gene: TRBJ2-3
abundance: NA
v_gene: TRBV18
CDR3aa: CASSPRQGEDTQYF
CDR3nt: TGTGCCAGCTCACCTCGACAGGGTGAAGATACGCAGTATTTT

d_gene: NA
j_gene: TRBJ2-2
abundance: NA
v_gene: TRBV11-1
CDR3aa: CASSQDRAGTGELFF
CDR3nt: TGTGCCAGCAGCCAAGACAGGGCGGGAACCGGGGAGCTGTTTTTT

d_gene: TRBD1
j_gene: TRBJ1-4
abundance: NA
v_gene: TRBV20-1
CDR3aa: CSGAGGEKLFF
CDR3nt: TGCAGTGGAGCAGGGGGTGAAAAACTGTTTTTT

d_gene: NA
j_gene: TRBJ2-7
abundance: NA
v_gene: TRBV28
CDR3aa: CASSLLRGSIYEQYF
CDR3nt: TGTGCCAGCAGTTTATTGAGGGGGTCTATATACGAGCAGTACTTC

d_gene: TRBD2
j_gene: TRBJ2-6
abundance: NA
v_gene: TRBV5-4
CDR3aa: CASSSLAGSRSWGANVLTF
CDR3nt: TGTGCCAGCAGCTCCTTAGCGGGATCACGCTCGTGGGGGGCCAACGTCCTGACTTTC

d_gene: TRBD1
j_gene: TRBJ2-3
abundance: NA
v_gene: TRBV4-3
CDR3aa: CASSQPGTGTDTQYF
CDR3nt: TGCGCCAGCAGCCAACCCGGGACAGGCACAGATACGCAGTATTTT

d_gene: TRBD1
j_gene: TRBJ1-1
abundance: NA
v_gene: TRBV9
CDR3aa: CASSPFGTGNTEAFF
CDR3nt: TGTGCCAGCAGCCCATTTGGGACAGGTAACACTGAAGCTTTCTTT

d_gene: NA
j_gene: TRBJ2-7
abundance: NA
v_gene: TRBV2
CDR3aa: CASSVVLGTYEQYF
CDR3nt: TGTGCCAGCAGTGTGGTCCTGGGGACCTACGAGCAGTACTTC

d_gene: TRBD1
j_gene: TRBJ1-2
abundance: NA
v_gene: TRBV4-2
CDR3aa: CASSQLSGQVGYGYTF
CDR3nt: TGTGCCAGCAGCCAACTCTCGGGACAGGTCGGGTATGGCTACACCTTC

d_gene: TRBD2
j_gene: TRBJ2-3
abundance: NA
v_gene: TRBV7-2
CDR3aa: CASSLVGVRGLAGTDTQYF
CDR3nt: TGTGCCAGCAGCTTAGTGGGGGTTAGGGGACTAGCGGGCACAGATACGCAGTATTTT

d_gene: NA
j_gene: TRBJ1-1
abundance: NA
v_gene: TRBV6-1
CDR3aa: CASSEQGVNTEAFF
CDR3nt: TGTGCCAGCAGTGAACAGGGTGTGAACACTGAAGCTTTCTTT

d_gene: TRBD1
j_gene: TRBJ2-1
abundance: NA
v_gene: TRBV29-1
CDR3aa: CSVRDRGRNEQFF
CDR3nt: TGCAGCGTAAGGGACAGGGGAAGGAATGAGCAGTTCTTC

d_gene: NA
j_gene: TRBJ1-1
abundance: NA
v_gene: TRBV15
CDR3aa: CATSRDNLNTEAFF
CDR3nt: TGTGCCACCAGCAGAGACAACTTGAACACTGAAGCTTTCTTT

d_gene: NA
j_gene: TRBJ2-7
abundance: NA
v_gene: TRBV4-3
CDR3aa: CASSQDATVARDEQYF
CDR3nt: TGCGCCAGCAGCCAAGATGCTACGGTAGCGAGAGACGAGCAGTACTTC

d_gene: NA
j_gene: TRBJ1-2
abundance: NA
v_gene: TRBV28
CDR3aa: CASSLLGVGYTF
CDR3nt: TGTGCCAGCAGTTTACTCGGTGTGGGCTACACCTTC

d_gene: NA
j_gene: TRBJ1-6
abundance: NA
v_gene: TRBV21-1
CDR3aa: CASSKTGILPYSYNSPLHF
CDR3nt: TGTGCCAGCAGCAAAACGGGGATCCTACCTTACTCCTATAATTCACCCCTCCACTTT

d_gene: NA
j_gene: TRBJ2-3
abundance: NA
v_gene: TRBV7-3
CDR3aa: CASSRDRGYTQYF
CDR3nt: TGTGCCAGCAGCAGAGACCGGGGGTATACGCAGTATTTT

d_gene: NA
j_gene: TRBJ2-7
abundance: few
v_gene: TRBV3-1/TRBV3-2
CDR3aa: CASSQDLAVPYEQYF
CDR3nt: TGTGCCAGCAGCCAAGATCTGGCGGTTCCCTACGAGCAGTACTTC

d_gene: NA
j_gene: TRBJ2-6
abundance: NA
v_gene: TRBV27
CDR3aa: CASSLGVGANVLTF
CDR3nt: TGTGCCAGCAGTTTGGGAGTCGGGGCCAACGTCCTGACTTTC

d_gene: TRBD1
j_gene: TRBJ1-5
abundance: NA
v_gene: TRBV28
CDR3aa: CASSPGQGGYQPQHF
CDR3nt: TGTGCCAGCAGTCCGGGACAGGGAGGTTATCAGCCCCAGCATTTT

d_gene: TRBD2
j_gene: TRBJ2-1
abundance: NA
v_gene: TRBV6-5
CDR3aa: CASSSSGNEQFF
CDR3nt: TGTGCCAGCAGTTCTAGCGGCAATGAGCAGTTCTTC

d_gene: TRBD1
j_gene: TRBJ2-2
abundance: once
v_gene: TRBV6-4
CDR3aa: CASSDTMTGENTGELFF
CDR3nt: TGTGCCAGCAGTGACACAATGACAGGGGAGAACACCGGGGAGCTGTTTTTT

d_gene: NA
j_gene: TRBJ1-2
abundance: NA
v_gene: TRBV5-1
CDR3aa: CASSSVSGAGYTF
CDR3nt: TGCGCCAGCAGCTCTGTATCGGGGGCGGGCTACACCTTC

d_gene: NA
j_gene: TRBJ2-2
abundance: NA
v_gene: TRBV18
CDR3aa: CASSPRTQNTGELFF
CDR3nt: TGTGCCAGCTCACCCAGGACTCAGAACACCGGGGAGCTGTTTTTT

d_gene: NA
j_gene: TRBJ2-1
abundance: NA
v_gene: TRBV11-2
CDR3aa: CASSLPGGLYNEQFF
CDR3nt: TGTGCCAGCAGCTTACCCGGGGGCCTATACAATGAGCAGTTCTTC

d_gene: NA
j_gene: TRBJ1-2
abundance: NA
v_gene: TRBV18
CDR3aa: CASSPREGSNYGYTF
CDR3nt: TGTGCCAGCTCACCACGGGAGGGATCTAACTATGGCTACACCTTC

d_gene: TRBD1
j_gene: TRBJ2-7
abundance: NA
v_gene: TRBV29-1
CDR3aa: CSVAGTGSYEQYF
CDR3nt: TGCAGCGTTGCCGGGACAGGGTCCTACGAGCAGTACTTC

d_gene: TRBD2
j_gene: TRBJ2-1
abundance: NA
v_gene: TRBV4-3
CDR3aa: CASSQARLAGDNEQFF
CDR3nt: TGCGCCAGCAGCCAAGCCCGACTAGCGGGCGACAATGAGCAGTTCTTC

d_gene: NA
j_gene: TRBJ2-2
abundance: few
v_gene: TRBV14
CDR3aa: CASSGTPPGELFF
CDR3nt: TGTGCCAGCTCCGGGACACCCCCCGGGGAGCTGTTTTTT

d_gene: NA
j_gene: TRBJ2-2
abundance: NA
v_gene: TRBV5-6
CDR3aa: CASSLSGNTGELFF
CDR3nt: TGTGCCAGCAGCTTGTCGGGGAACACCGGGGAGCTGTTTTTT

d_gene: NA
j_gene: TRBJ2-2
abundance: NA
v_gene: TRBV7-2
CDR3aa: CASSLGRPNTGELFF
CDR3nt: TGTGCCAGCAGCTTGGGACGGCCGAACACCGGGGAGCTGTTTTTT

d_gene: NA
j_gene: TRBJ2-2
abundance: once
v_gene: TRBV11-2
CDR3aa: CASSLRGTGELFF
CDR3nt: TGTGCCAGCAGCCTCAGGGGTACCGGGGAGCTGTTTTTT

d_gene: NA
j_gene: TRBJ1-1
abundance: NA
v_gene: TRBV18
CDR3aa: CASSPKRQENTEAFF
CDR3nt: TGTGCCAGCTCACCCAAGAGGCAGGAGAACACTGAAGCTTTCTTT

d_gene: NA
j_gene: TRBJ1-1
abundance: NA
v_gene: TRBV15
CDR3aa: CATSRDRITEAFF
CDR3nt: TGTGCCACCAGCAGAGATAGGATCACTGAAGCTTTCTTT

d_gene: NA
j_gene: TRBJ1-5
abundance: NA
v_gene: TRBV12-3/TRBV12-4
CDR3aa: CASSLVDNQPQHF
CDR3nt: TGTGCCAGCAGTTTAGTGGACAATCAGCCCCAGCATTTT

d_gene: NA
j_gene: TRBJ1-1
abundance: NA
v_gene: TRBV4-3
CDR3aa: CASSQAMGGTEAFF
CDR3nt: TGCGCCAGCAGCCAAGCAATGGGGGGCACTGAAGCTTTCTTT

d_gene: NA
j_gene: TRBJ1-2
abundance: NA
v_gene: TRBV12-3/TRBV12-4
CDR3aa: CASSFENYGYTF
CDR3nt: TGTGCCAGCAGTTTTGAAAACTATGGCTACACCTTC

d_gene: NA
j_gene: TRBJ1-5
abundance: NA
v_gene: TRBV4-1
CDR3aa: CASSQEQYNQPQHF
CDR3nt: TGCGCCAGCAGCCAAGAACAGTACAATCAGCCCCAGCATTTT

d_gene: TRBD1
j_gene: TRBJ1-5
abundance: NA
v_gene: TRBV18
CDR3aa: CASSPGQLYNQPQHF
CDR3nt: TGTGCCAGCTCCCCGGGACAGCTTTACAATCAGCCCCAGCATTTT

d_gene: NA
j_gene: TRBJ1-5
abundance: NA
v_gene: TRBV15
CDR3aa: CATSRDLRGPQHF
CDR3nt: TGTGCCACCAGCAGAGATCTCAGGGGGCCCCAGCATTTT

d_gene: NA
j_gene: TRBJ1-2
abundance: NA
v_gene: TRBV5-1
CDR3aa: CASSPGGSPERGYTF
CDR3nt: TGCGCCAGCAGCCCCGGCGGCAGCCCAGAGAGGGGCTACACCTTC

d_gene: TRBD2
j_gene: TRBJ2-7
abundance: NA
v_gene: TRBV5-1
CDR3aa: CASSLESSGRPLYEQYF
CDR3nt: TGCGCCAGCAGCTTGGAGTCTAGCGGGAGGCCCCTCTACGAGCAGTACTTC